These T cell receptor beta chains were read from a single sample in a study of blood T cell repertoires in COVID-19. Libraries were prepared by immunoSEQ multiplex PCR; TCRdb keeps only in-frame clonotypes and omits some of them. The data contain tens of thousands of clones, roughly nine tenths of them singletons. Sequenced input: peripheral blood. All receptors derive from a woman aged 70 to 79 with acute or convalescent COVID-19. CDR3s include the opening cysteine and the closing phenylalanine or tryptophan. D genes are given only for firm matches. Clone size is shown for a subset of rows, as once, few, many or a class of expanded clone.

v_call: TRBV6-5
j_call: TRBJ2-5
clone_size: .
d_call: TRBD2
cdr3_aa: CASTLSGGAEAQYF
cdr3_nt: TGTGCCAGCACCCTTAGCGGGGGGGCTGAGGCCCAGTACTTC

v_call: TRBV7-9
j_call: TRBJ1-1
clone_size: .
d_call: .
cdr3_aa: CASSLEGRGGEAFF
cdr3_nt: TGTGCCAGCAGCTTAGAGGGGAGGGGTGGTGAAGCTTTCTTT

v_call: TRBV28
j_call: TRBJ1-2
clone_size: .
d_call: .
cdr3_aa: CASTRFNYGYTF
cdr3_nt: TGTGCCAGCACCAGATTCAACTATGGCTACACCTTC

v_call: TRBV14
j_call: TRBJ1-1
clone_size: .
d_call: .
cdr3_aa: CASSQSWQMNTEAFF
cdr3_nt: TGTGCCAGCAGCCAAAGTTGGCAGATGAACACTGAAGCTTTCTTT

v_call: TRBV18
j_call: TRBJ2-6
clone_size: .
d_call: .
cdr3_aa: CASSPTNTGANVLTF
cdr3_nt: TGTGCCAGCTCACCAACCAACACTGGGGCCAACGTCCTGACTTTC

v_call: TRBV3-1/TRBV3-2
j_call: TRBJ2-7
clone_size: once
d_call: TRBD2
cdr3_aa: CASSQGALAAYEQYF
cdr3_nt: TGTGCCAGCAGCCAAGGGGCCCTAGCGGCCTACGAGCAGTACTTC

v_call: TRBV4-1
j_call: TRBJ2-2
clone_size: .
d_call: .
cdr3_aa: CASSQDPRQGLNTGELFF
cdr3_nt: TGCGCCAGCAGCCAAGACCCGAGGCAGGGGCTGAACACCGGGGAGCTGTTTTTT

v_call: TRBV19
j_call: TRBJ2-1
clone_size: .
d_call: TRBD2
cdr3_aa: CASSFPSGGANEQFF
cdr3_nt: TGTGCCAGTAGTTTCCCTAGCGGGGGGGCAAATGAGCAGTTCTTC

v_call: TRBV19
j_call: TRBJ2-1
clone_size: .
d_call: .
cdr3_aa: CASSQVTRPSKNNEQFF
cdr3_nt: TGTGCCAGTAGCCAAGTGACAAGACCGAGTAAGAACAATGAGCAGTTCTTC

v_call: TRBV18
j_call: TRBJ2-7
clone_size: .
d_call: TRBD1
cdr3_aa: CASSQSTGDYEQYF
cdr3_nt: TGTGCCAGCTCACAAAGTACAGGGGACTACGAGCAGTACTTC

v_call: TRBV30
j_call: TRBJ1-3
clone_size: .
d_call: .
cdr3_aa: CAWSVGSGSNTIYF
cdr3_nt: TGTGCCTGGAGTGTAGGATCAGGGTCGAACACCATATATTTT

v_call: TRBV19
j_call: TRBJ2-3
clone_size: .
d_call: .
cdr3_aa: CASSMEGQTLSTDTQYF
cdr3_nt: TGTGCCAGTAGTATGGAGGGCCAGACCCTTAGCACAGATACGCAGTATTTT

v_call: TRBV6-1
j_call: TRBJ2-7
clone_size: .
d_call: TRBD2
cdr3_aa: CASSESLAGAYEQYF
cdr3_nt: TGTGCCAGCAGTGAAAGCTTAGCGGGAGCCTACGAGCAGTACTTC

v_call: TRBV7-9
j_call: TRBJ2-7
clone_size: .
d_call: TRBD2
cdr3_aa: CASRPVGGSRVYEQYF
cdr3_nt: TGTGCCAGCAGACCGGTCGGGGGGAGCCGGGTCTACGAGCAGTACTTC

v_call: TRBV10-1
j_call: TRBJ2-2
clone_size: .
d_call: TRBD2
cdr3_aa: CASSDHGAGDTGELFF
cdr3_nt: TGCGCCAGCAGTGACCACGGGGCGGGGGACACCGGGGAGCTGTTTTTT